What follows is one TCR beta chain and its context. Its target is unknown. The repertoire was sequenced with immunoSEQ multiplex PCR; TCRdb's copy has only in-frame clones and lacks some. The sample has about 600,000 clones; more than 95% are singletons. The germline V gene encodes CDR1 LNHDA and CDR2 SQIVND (reference sequence). The ends were cut back, 10 bases at V and 5 bases at J, with 26 bases in the middle. The CDR3 covers 16 residues. This sample was included in a study of shared clonotypes between healthy human individuals. Overall study results and limits: Rarefaction showed that sequencing of sorted subsets was incomplete (despite large depth).

The sequenced sample consisted of naive CD4+ T cells sorted from blood. As to subset: CD45RA+ positively selected. This receptor was identified in a woman between 25 and 40 years old in good health. The chain has TRBV19 and TRBJ1-2; possible D gene TRBD1, 6 bases. The CDR3: CATRAIGGAFFYGYTF. Written as DNA, the CDR3 is TGTGCCACCCGAGCCATCGGGGGCGCGTTTTTTTATGGCTACACCTTC.